Listed below are T cell receptor beta chains from one sample, sequenced in a study. Each CDR3 protein is one row after TCRdb ran MiXCR on the RT-PCR reads. This sample yields fewer than 800,000 distinct CDR3 sequences, of which 14% are seen a single time; about 3.6% belongs to the top ten. The source material was memory CD4+ T cells from blood. These receptors were taken from a female donor in good health, serving as a healthy control. Each CDR3 is given with its conserved first and last residue. The D gene is left open where the match is weak. Clone size is stated in some rows and not others, as once, few, many or a class when expanded.

v_call	j_call	clone_size	d_call	cdr3_nt	cdr3_aa
TRBV5-6	TRBJ2-7	many	TRBD1	TGTGCCAGCAGCGCCTGGGACAGGGGTTACGAGCAGTACTTC	CASSAWDRGYEQYF
TRBV20-1	TRBJ1-1	few	NA	TGCAGTGCTCCCTTTCCGGGGGCGAACACTGAAGCTTTCTTT	CSAPFPGANTEAFF
TRBV7-6	TRBJ2-7	many	NA	TGTGCCAGCAGCGCAACCGGGACATCGGTGGGCGAGCAGTACTTC	CASSATGTSVGEQYF
TRBV5-1	TRBJ2-5	many	NA	TGCGCCAGCAGCTTCGGAGAATTAACAGAGACCCAGTACTTC	CASSFGELTETQYF
TRBV18	TRBJ2-7	many	TRBD1	TGTGCCAGCAGCCCGGGACAGGGGACCTACGAGCAGTACTTC	CASSPGQGTYEQYF
TRBV3-1	TRBJ1-2	NA	NA	TGTGCCAGCAGCCAGAGATCGACGGCAGGCTACACCTTC	CASSQRSTAGYTF
TRBV18	TRBJ1-2	few	NA	TGTGCCAGTCATCAGGAGAGTGGTCCCTATGGCTACACCTTC	CASHQESGPYGYTF
TRBV7-2	TRBJ1-6	few	NA	TGTGCCAGCAGCCAAAGACAGGACTCACCCCTCCACTTT	CASSQRQDSPLHF
TRBV11-2	TRBJ2-7	NA	TRBD1	TGTGCCAGCGAATCGGGACAGACCTACGAGCAGTACTTC	CASESGQTYEQYF
TRBV9	TRBJ1-6	few	NA	TGTGCCAGCAGCGTTCGAACCGCGGATTCACCCCTCCACTTT	CASSVRTADSPLHF
TRBV6-5	TRBJ2-1	many	NA	TGTGCCAGCAGTTACCCGGGTCGAGGATCCTACAATGAGCAGTTCTTC	CASSYPGRGSYNEQFF
TRBV6-2/TRBV6-3	TRBJ2-1	NA	NA	TGTGCCAGCATCCCTGATGGGCGACGATACAATGAGCAGTTCTTC	CASIPDGRRYNEQFF
TRBV12-3/TRBV12-4	TRBJ1-1	few	TRBD1	TGTGCCAGCAGGATATTGGACAGGGTAGCTTTCTTT	CASRILDRVAFF
TRBV11-2	TRBJ2-1	few	NA	TGTGCCAGCAGCGGCCAGGAGATTTACAATGAGCAGTTCTTC	CASSGQEIYNEQFF
TRBV20-1	TRBJ2-2	many	NA	TGCAGTGCTAGAGATTTGGGCGGAGGGACCACCGGGGAGCTGTTTTTT	CSARDLGGGTTGELFF
TRBV4-2	TRBJ2-1	few	NA	TGTGCCAGCAGCCAAGATTTAGAGAGGGGGCAGTTCTTC	CASSQDLERGQFF
TRBV7-9	TRBJ2-1	NA	TRBD2	TGTGCCAGCAGCTTATGGCGGGAGTTATTCTTC	CASSLWRELFF
TRBV7-2	TRBJ2-5	NA	NA	TGTGCCAGCAGCTCTTCGACAGGAGGGCAAGAGACCCAGTACTTC	CASSSSTGGQETQYF
TRBV4-3	TRBJ2-1	many	NA	TGCGCCAGCAGCCAAGATATGGGCTCCTACAATGAGCAGTTCTTC	CASSQDMGSYNEQFF
TRBV20-1	TRBJ2-7	NA	TRBD2	TGCAGTGCTAGAGACTCTAGCGGGAGCCGAAACGAGCAGTACTTC	CSARDSSGSRNEQYF
TRBV2	TRBJ1-6	NA	NA	TGTGCCAGTTTACAGGATCTTAATTCACCCCTCCACTTT	CASLQDLNSPLHF
TRBV7-2	TRBJ2-7	NA	NA	TGTGCCAGCAGGCCCGGGCTGAGCTCCTACGAGCAGTACTTC	CASRPGLSSYEQYF
TRBV7-2	TRBJ2-7	many	NA	TGTGCCAGCAGCTTAGGGGACTGGTCCTACGAGCAGTACTTC	CASSLGDWSYEQYF
TRBV29-1	TRBJ2-3	many	NA	TGCAGCGTTTTTGCATCAGATACGCAGTATTTT	CSVFASDTQYF
TRBV6-6	TRBJ2-2	NA	NA	TGTGCCAGCAGTTACCCCTCCGGCACCGGGGAGCTGTTTTTT	CASSYPSGTGELFF
TRBV4-3	TRBJ2-1	many	NA	TGCGCCAGCAGCCAAGAGATTATTGGGACAAGCTACAATGAGCAGTTCTTC	CASSQEIIGTSYNEQFF
TRBV27	TRBJ1-2	few	TRBD1	TGTGCCAGCAGCTTAAACCGGGACAGGGGGAATGGCTACACCTTC	CASSLNRDRGNGYTF
TRBV5-6	TRBJ1-2	NA	NA	TGTGCCAGTAGTACGCGGGCCCGACCGGGGTCGAACTATGGCTACACCTTC	CASSTRARPGSNYGYTF
TRBV4-2	TRBJ2-1	few	TRBD2	TGTGCCAGCAGCCAGCCCAGGACTAGCGGGAGGTCCCGGTACAATGAGCAGTTCTTC	CASSQPRTSGRSRYNEQFF
TRBV5-1	TRBJ2-7	many	TRBD1	TGCGCCAGCAGCTTCGACAGGGGGTACGAGCAGTACTTC	CASSFDRGYEQYF
TRBV5-5	TRBJ2-2	few	NA	TGTGCCAGCAGCTTGAAACGGGGGACCGGGGAGCTGTTTTTT	CASSLKRGTGELFF
TRBV7-2	TRBJ2-3	many	NA	TGTGCCAGCAGCATCGGGGGAACTATAGATACGCAGTATTTT	CASSIGGTIDTQYF
TRBV4-3	TRBJ2-5	many	NA	TGCGCCAGCAGCCAAGACTCGACGGGGGCATGGGAGACCCAGTACTTC	CASSQDSTGAWETQYF
TRBV7-9	TRBJ1-5	few	NA	TGTGCCAGCAGGCCGGGGGATAGCAATCAGCCCCAGCATTTT	CASRPGDSNQPQHF
TRBV28	TRBJ2-1	few	NA	TGTGCCAGCAGCCCAGGAGGGAGGACCTACAATGAGCAGTTCTTC	CASSPGGRTYNEQFF
TRBV6-1	TRBJ2-1	many	NA	TGTGCCAGCAGTGTGAACTACGCCAATGAGCAGTTCTTC	CASSVNYANEQFF
TRBV6-1	TRBJ1-3	few	TRBD1	TGTGCCAGCCGGGACAGGGAAGGTGGAAACACCATATATTTT	CASRDREGGNTIYF
TRBV2	TRBJ1-5	few	NA	TGTGCCAGCAGTGAACGGTTGCAGCCCCAGCATTTT	CASSERLQPQHF
TRBV7-3	TRBJ2-2	many	NA	TGTGCCAGCAGCTTAACGCCTAGCAACACCGGGGAGCTGTTTTTT	CASSLTPSNTGELFF
TRBV24-1	TRBJ2-3	NA	NA	TGTGCCACCAGTGACCACAGGGTTGTGAGCACAGATACGCAGTATTTT	CATSDHRVVSTDTQYF
TRBV10-3	TRBJ1-5	many	NA	TGTGCCATCAGCAGGGTAAAGGTTCAGCCCCAGCATTTT	CAISRVKVQPQHF
TRBV12-3/TRBV12-4	TRBJ1-5	NA	TRBD1	TGTGCCAGCAGTTTGACAGGGGTGAGGCAGCCCCAGCATTTT	CASSLTGVRQPQHF
TRBV5-1	TRBJ2-1	NA	TRBD2	TGCGCCAGCACCCCTCTAGCGGGAGGGTACAATGAGCAGTTCTTC	CASTPLAGGYNEQFF
TRBV9	TRBJ2-7	few	TRBD1	TGTGCCAGCAGCGTAGATTTGGTGAGGGGGACAGGGGCAAGGTTTCGCTACGAGCAGTACTTC	CASSVDLVRGTGARFRYEQYF
TRBV20-1	TRBJ2-3	NA	TRBD2	TGCAGTGCCAAGCGGGACGGCACAGATACGCAGTATTTT	CSAKRDGTDTQYF
TRBV12-3/TRBV12-4	TRBJ2-1	few	TRBD2	TGTGCCACCGGAAAAGCGGGAGATCCCTACAATGAGCAGTTCTTC	CATGKAGDPYNEQFF
TRBV6-6	TRBJ1-6	NA	TRBD1	TGTGCCTGGAGTTACTCAGGGGGATCACCCCTCCACTTT	CAWSYSGGSPLHF
TRBV4-3	TRBJ2-3	many	TRBD2	TGCGCCAGCAGCCAGCACAGCGGGGGGGCCGGTACGCAGTATTTT	CASSQHSGGAGTQYF
TRBV20-1	TRBJ1-2	NA	TRBD1	TGCAGTGCTAGAACAGGGGGTCTTCGTTTCGGCTACACCTTC	CSARTGGLRFGYTF
TRBV5-6	TRBJ1-4	few	NA	TGTGCCAGCAGCTTGAAGCGAGAAAAACTGTTTTTT	CASSLKREKLFF
TRBV20-1	TRBJ1-2	few	TRBD1	TGCAGTGCTGGACCGGGACAGGGAGCCAACTATGGCTACACCTTC	CSAGPGQGANYGYTF
TRBV12-3/TRBV12-4	TRBJ1-1	NA	NA	TGTGCCAGCAGCTTCCAGAGGAACACTGAAGCTTTCTTT	CASSFQRNTEAFF
TRBV29-1	TRBJ2-3	many	NA	TGCAGCGTTGTATCGGACACCACAGATACGCAGTATTTT	CSVVSDTTDTQYF
TRBV4-3	TRBJ2-1	many	TRBD1	TGCGCCAGCAGCCAGCTGGGGACAGGGCTAGAGAATGAGCAGTTCTTC	CASSQLGTGLENEQFF
TRBV24-1	TRBJ2-1	NA	NA	TGTGCCACCAGTGATTATTGGAACAATGAGCAGTTCTTC	CATSDYWNNEQFF
TRBV7-9	TRBJ2-3	NA	NA	TGTGCCAGCAGCCCCCAGGGGCTAGTCACAGATACGCAGTATTTT	CASSPQGLVTDTQYF
TRBV20-1	TRBJ2-1	few	TRBD2	TGCAGTGCTAGAGATCGCGGGACTATCTCCTACAATGAGCAGTTCTTC	CSARDRGTISYNEQFF
TRBV5-1	TRBJ2-5	many	NA	TGCGCCAGCAGCTTTCAGGGATTCGGCGAAGAGACCCAGTACTTC	CASSFQGFGEETQYF
TRBV5-1	TRBJ1-3	NA	NA	TGCGCCAGCAGCTTGGTGGCCGTCCAGGGCTCTGGAAACACCATATATTTT	CASSLVAVQGSGNTIYF
TRBV12-3/TRBV12-4	TRBJ1-3	few	NA	TGTGCCAGCAGCCCCCAGGACGGAACTGGAAACACCATATATTTT	CASSPQDGTGNTIYF